This T cell receptor beta chain was recovered during a study of shared clonotypes between healthy human individuals. CDR3 size: 15 residues. V shed 1 base, J shed 6 bases, and the junction held 6 bases outside the gene matches. The V gene's germline CDR1 is LGHNA and CDR2 YSLEER. Repertoires were generated with immunoSEQ multiplex PCR, while TCRdb's copy carries only in-frame clones and drops some. This sample yields around 2.5 million clones, of which 80% to 95% are seen a single time; around 0.37% belongs to the top ten. The chain joins TRBV4-3 to TRBJ2-1, with 7 nucleotides matching TRBD1. The sequence derives from a man aged 18 to 29 in good health. Some clones in this sample may be carry-over from other donors' samples. Source material: naive CD4+ T cells from PBMCs. Subset indicated: CD45RA+ positively selected. Written as DNA, the CDR3 is TGCGCCAGCAGCCAAGTCGACAGGGCCGTCAATGAGCAGTTCTTC. Protein product: CASSQVDRAVNEQFF.